Listed here are 8 T cell receptor beta chains from one sample, sequenced in a study of CD8+CD57+ T cells in acquired aplastic anemia. The authors sequenced patients whose flow cytometry had shown CD8+CD57+ cell expansion. Researchers used genomic DNA as the template to profile TCR beta VDJ and CDR3. MiXCR was run by TCRdb on the reads, yielding one entry per CDR3 protein. Here the sample spans more than 150,000 distinct CDR3 sequences, 48% being singletons. The specimen was sorted CD4+, CD8+, or CD8+CD57+ T cells (not recorded which) from PBMCs. Every receptor here comes from a human donor with aplastic anemia.

This clonotype has more than one count but fewer than ten. The J gene is TRBJ2-7, the V gene TRBV5-8; a weak D match, TRBD2 (6 bases). This CDR3 region has 15 residues. The germline V gene has CDR1 SGHTS and CDR2 YDEGEE. V dropped 1 base and J dropped 1 base, with 12 bases sitting between them. CDR3 nucleotides: TGTGCCAGCAGCTTGAGGTACGGGAGTTCCTACGAGCAGTACTTC. It specifies CASSLRYGSSYEQYF. The whole variable domain, filled in from reference TRBV5-8 and TRBJ2-7, reads EAGVTQSPTHLIKTRGQQATLRCSPISGHTSVYWYQQALGLGLQFLLWYDEGEERNRGNFPPRFSGRQFPNYSSELNVNALELEDSALYLCASSLRYGSSYEQYFGPGTRLTVT.

This clonotype has a handful of counts. This chain links TRBV19 with TRBJ2-7; TRBD2 is a possible D gene (5 bases). This CDR3 contains 13 residues. V lost 5 bases and J lost 2, with 10 bases in between. Looked up from germline, CDR1 is LNHDA and CDR2 is SQIVND (reference sequence). The CDR3 sequence is CASSSVGAYEQYF. The CDR3 nucleotides are TGTGCCAGTAGTTCGGTGGGAGCCTACGAGCAGTACTTC. Combining the CDR3 with reference TRBV19 and TRBJ2-7 gives the whole variable domain DGGITQSPKYLFRKEGQNVTLSCEQNLNHDAMYWYRQDPGQGLRLIYYSQIVNDFQKGDIAEGYSVSREKKESFPLTVTSAQKNPTAFYLCASSSVGAYEQYFGPGTRLTVT.

In this sample, this clonotype turned up many times. This rearrangement joins TRBV19 to TRBJ2-7; TRBD1 might be the D (5 bases). CDR3 length: 14 amino acids. Germline CDR1 reads LNHDA; CDR2 reads SQIVND (reference sequence). V dropped 6 bases and J dropped 3 bases, with 15 bases sitting between them. In DNA, the CDR3 is TGTGCCAGTAGCCTCTCGGACACCCTCTACGAGCAGTACTTC. As protein: CASSLSDTLYEQYF.

The chain combines TRBV7-6 with TRBJ1-6, with TRBD1 matching 7 bases. The CDR3 runs 14 residues. Germline V gives CDR1 SGHVS, CDR2 FNYEAQ. V shed 5 bases, J shed 10 bases, and the junction held 8 bases outside the gene matches. Here the CDR3 reads CASSPRTGTSPLHF. Written as DNA, the CDR3 is TGTGCCAGCAGCCCCCGGACAGGAACCTCACCCCTCCACTTT.

This clonotype was counted many times. V and J are TRBV5-5 and TRBJ2-1; no clear D gene. The CDR3 covers 14 residues. Germline V gene data show CDR1 as SGHKS and CDR2 as YYEKEE (reference sequence). V lost 0 bases, J lost 3 bases, and 7 bases lay in between. The CDR3 is CASSLARHYNEQFF. Written as DNA, the CDR3 is TGTGCCAGCAGCTTGGCTCGTCACTACAATGAGCAGTTCTTC.

This clonotype was recorded at least ten times. The chain couples TRBV4-1 to TRBJ2-5; 7 positions agree with TRBD2. Germline lookup yields CDR1 MGHRA and CDR2 YSYEKL. After removal of 3 bases from V and 3 bases from J, the junction contained 10 bases not matched to a gene. This CDR3 is built from 16 residues. The CDR3 nucleotides read TGCGCCAGCAGCCAGGGGGGGGGGACTCCTAAAGAGACCCAGTACTTC. It encodes CASSQGGGTPKETQYF.

V gene TRBV6-1 combines with J gene TRBJ1-1, with D maybe TRBD1 (6 bases). Germline CDR1 and CDR2: MNHNS and SASEGT. V lost 6 bases and J lost 4, with 12 bases in between. The CDR3 is 13 amino acids. The CDR3 nucleotides read TGTGCCAGCAGATCGACAGGAGCCACTGAAGCTTTCTTT. This encodes CASRSTGATEAFF.

This clonotype has ten or more counts. The chain carries TRBV6-1 and TRBJ1-1, with D perhaps TRBD1 (6 bases). Trimming removed 6 bases from V and 0 bases from J, with 14 bases in between. Germline V lookup: CDR1 MNHNS, CDR2 SASEGT. The CDR3 extends over 15 amino acids. DNA of the CDR3: TGTGCCAGCAGAGACGGACAGCGAATGAACACTGAAGCTTTCTTT. It specifies CASRDGQRMNTEAFF.